These 6 T cell receptor beta chains were all obtained from the same sample, sequenced in a study of lymphopenia after photon versus proton radiotherapy. Libraries were prepared by immunoSEQ multiplex PCR; TCRdb keeps only in-frame clonotypes and omits some of them. This table has 60,000 to 75,000 clones, about 90% appearing once. The sample in question was peripheral blood, obtained from a patient treated with photon-based radiotherapy. Every receptor here comes from a middle-aged man with gastric cancer.

This clone has just one count. The CDR3 sequence: CARKGGQGSIQETQYF. CDR3 nucleotide sequence: TGTGCCCGCAAGGGTGGGCAGGGTTCTATCCAAGAGACCCAGTACTTC. This sequence joins TRBV2 and TRBJ2-5; TRBD1 might be the D (5 bases). This CDR3 contains 16 residues. Trimming took 11 bases from V and 1 from J, leaving 23 bases between them. Looked up from germline, CDR1 is SNHLY and CDR2 is FYNNEI.

This rearrangement joins TRBV7-2 to TRBJ2-7; a weak D match, TRBD1 (6 bases). The V gene lost 5 bases and the J gene lost 3 bases, with 11 bases spanning the gap. Germline V gives CDR1 SGHTA, CDR2 FQGNSA. CDR3 length equals 13 residues. DNA for the CDR3: TGTGCCAGCAGCCTCGGACAGAACTACGAGCAGTACTTC. The encoded protein is CASSLGQNYEQYF. Full variable domain (outside the CDR3, taken from reference TRBV7-2 and TRBJ2-7): GAGVSQSPSNKVTEKGKDVELRCDPISGHTALYWYRQSLGQGLEFLIYFQGNSAPDKSGLPSDRFSAERTGGSVSTLTIQRTQQEDSAVYLCASSLGQNYEQYFGPGTRLTVT.

This rearrangement joins TRBV4-1 to TRBJ1-1, with D perhaps matching TRBD1 (6 bases). The CDR3 consists of 16 residues. Germline V CDR1 and CDR2: MGHRA, YSYEKL. The V and J ends lost 0 bases and 0 bases respectively, with 11 bases between them. The CDR3 DNA reads TGCGCCAGCAGCCAAGATTTGGGGGCCATGAACACTGAAGCTTTCTTT. As protein: CASSQDLGAMNTEAFF.

The rearrangement uses TRBV18 and TRBJ1-6; 7 bases fit TRBD1. V shed 4 bases and J 6 bases; nucleotides not matched to a gene: 6. CDR1 is KGHSH, CDR2 LQKENI, per germline. The length of the CDR3 is 15 residues. The CDR3 protein is CASSLRQGGNSPLHF. CDR3 nucleotide sequence: TGTGCCAGCTCACTTCGACAGGGAGGTAATTCACCCCTCCACTTT. Full variable domain (outside the CDR3, taken from reference TRBV18 and TRBJ1-6): NAGVMQNPRHLVRRRGQEARLRCSPMKGHSHVYWYRQLPEEGLKFMVYLQKENIIDESGMPKERFSAEFPKEGPSILRIQQVVRGDSAAYFCASSLRQGGNSPLHFGNGTRLTVT.

The chain employs TRBV19 and TRBJ1-6; D not certain. The V and J ends lost 1 base and 13 bases respectively, with 23 bases between them. The CDR3 is 17 amino acids. Germline V lookup: CDR1 LNHDA, CDR2 SQIVND (reference sequence). The CDR3 DNA sequence: TGTGCCAGTAGTATAGGTCATTTGAGGCTCCCCGGCTTCCCCCTCCACTTT. This codes for CASSIGHLRLPGFPLHF.

The chain recombines TRBV5-1 with TRBJ2-2; D remains ambiguous. Germline loops: CDR1 SGHRS, CDR2 YFSETQ. The V end was cut by 4 bases, the J end by 0 bases, with 10 bases between. The CDR3 extends over 15 amino acids. The CDR3 loop is CASSPASSNTGELFF. In nucleotides, the CDR3 is TGCGCCAGCAGCCCGGCCTCGTCGAACACCGGGGAGCTGTTTTTT. The variable domain in full, completed from reference TRBV5-1 and TRBJ2-2, reads KAGVTQTPRYLIKTRGQQVTLSCSPISGHRSVSWYQQTPGQGLQFLFEYFSETQRNKGNFPGRFSGRQFSNSRSEMNVSTLELGDSALYLCASSPASSNTGELFFGEGSRLTVL.